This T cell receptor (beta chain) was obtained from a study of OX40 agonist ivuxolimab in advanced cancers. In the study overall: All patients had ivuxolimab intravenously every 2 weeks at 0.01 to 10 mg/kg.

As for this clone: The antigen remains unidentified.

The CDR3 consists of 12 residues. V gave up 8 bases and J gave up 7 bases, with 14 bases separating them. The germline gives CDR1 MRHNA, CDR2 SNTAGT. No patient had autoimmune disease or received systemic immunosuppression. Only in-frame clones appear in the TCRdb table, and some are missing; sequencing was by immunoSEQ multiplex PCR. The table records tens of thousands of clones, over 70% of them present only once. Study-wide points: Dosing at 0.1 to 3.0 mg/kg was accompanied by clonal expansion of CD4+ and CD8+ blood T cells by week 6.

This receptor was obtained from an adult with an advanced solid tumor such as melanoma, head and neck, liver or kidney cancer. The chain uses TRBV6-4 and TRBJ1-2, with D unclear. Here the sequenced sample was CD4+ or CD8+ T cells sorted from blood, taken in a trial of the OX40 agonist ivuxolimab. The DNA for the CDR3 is TGTGCCAGCTCCGGACCAGGTGGTGGCTACACCTTC. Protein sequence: CASSGPGGGYTF.